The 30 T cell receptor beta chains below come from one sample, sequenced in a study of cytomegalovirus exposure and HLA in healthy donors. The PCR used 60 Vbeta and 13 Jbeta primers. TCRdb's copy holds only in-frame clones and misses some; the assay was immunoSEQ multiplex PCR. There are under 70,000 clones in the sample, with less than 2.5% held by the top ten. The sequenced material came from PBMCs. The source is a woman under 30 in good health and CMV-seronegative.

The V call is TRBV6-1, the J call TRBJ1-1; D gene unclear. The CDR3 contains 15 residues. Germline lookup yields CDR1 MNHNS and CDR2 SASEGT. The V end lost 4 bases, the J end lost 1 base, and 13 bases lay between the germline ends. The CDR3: CASSGALRRNTEAFF. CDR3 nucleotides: TGTGCCAGCAGTGGAGCTCTGCGCCGGAACACTGAAGCTTTCTTT.

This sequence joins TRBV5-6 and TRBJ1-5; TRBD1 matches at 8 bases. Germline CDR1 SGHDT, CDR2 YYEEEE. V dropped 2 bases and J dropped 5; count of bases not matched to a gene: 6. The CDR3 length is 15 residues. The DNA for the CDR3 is TGTGCCAGCAGCTTCAGGGGGCGGGGAGATCAGCCCCAGCATTTT. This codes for CASSFRGRGDQPQHF.

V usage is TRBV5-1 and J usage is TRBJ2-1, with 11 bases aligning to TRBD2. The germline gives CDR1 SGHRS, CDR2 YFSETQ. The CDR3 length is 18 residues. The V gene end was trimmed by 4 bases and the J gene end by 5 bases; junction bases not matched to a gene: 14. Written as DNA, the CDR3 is TGCGCCAGCAGCGCCCTTAGCGGGGGGGCCTCGATGGACAATGAGCAGTTCTTC. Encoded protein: CASSALSGGASMDNEQFF.

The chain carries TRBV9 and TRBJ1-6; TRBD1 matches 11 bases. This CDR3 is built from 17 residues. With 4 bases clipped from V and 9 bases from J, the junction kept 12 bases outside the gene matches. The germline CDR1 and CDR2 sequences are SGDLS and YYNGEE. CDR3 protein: CASSPARTGGNSSPLHF. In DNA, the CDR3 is TGTGCCAGCAGCCCCGCACGGACAGGGGGCAATAGTTCACCCCTCCACTTT.

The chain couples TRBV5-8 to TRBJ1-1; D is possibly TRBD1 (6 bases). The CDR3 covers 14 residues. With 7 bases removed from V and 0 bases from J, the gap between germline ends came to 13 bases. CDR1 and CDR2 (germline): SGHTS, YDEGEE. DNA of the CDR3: TGTGCCAGCGGTCCCAGACAGGTGAACACTGAAGCTTTCTTT. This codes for CASGPRQVNTEAFF.

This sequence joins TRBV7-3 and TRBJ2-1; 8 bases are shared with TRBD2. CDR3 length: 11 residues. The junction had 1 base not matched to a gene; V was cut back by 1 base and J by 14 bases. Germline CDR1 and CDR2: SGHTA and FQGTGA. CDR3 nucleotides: TGTGCCAGCAGCTTAAGGGGACTAGAGTTCTTC. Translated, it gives CASSLRGLEFF.

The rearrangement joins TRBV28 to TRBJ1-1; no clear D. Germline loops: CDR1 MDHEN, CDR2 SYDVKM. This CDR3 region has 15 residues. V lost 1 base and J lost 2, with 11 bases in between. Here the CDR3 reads CASSLYVNINTEAFF. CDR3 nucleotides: TGTGCCAGCAGTTTATACGTTAACATTAACACTGAAGCTTTCTTT.

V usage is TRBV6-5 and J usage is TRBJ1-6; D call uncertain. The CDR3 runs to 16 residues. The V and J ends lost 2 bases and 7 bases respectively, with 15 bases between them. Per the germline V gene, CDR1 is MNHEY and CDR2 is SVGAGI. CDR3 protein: CASSYGLPMRNSPLHF. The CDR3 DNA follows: TGTGCCAGCAGTTACGGACTCCCTATGAGGAATTCACCCCTCCACTTT.

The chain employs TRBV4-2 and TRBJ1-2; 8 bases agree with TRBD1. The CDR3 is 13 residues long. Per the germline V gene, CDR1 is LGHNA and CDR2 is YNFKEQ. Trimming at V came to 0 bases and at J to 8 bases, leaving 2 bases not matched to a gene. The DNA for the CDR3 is TGTGCCAGCAGCCAAGACAGGGGGCGCGGCTACACCTTC. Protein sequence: CASSQDRGRGYTF.

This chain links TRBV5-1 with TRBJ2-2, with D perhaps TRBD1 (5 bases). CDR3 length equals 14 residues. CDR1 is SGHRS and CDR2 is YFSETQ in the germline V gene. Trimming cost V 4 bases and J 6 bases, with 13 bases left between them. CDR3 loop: CASSSLQGPGELFF. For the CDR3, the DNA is TGCGCCAGCAGCAGCCTTCAGGGTCCCGGGGAGCTGTTTTTT.

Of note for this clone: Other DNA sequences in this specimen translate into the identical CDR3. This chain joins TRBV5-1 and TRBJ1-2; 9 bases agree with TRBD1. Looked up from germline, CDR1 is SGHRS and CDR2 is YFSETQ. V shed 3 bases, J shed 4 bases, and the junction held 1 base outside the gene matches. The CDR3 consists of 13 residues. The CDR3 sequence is CASSSGQGYGYTF. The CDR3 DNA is TGCGCCAGCAGCTCGGGACAGGGCTATGGCTACACCTTC.

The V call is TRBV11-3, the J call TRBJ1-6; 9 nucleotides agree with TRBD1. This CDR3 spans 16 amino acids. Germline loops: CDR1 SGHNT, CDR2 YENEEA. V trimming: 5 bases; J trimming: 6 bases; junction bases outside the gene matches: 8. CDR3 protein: CASSASWGQGNSPLHF. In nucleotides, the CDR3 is TGTGCCAGCAGCGCCTCATGGGGACAGGGTAATTCACCCCTCCACTTT.

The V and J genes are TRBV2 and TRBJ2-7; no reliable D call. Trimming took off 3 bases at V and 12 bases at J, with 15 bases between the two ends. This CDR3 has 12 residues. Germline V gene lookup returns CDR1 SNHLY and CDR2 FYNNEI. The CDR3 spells CASSEVQIEAYF. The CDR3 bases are TGTGCCAGCAGTGAGGTCCAGATTGAGGCGTACTTC.

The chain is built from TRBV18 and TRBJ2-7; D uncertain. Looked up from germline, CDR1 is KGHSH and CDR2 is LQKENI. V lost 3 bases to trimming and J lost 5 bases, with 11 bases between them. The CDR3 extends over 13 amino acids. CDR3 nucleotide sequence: TGTGCCAGCTCACCCGCCAGGCCCCACGAGCAGTACTTC. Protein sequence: CASSPARPHEQYF.

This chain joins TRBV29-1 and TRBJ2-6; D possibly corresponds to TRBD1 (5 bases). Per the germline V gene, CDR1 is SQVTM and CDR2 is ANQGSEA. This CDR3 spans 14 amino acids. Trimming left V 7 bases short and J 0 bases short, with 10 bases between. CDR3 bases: TGCAGCGCCGCAAGGGGCTCTGGGGCCAACGTCCTGACTTTC. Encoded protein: CSAARGSGANVLTF. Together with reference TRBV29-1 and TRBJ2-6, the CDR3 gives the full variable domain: SAVISQKPSRDICQRGTSLTIQCQVDSQVTMMFWYRQQPGQSLTLIATANQGSEATYESGFVIDKFPISRPNLTFSTLTVSNMSPEDSSIYLCSAARGSGANVLTFGAGSRLTVL.

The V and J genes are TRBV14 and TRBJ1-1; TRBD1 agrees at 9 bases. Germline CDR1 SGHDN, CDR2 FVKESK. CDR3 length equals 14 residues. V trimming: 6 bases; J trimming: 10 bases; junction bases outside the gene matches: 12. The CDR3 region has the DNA TGTGCCAGCAGTCTGCGGGACAGGGACTATCCAGCTTTCTTT. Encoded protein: CASSLRDRDYPAFF.

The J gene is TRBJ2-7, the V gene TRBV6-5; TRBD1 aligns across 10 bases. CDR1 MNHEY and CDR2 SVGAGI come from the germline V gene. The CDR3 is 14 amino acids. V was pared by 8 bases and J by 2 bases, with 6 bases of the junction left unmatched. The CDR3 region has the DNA TGTGCCAGCTGGGGACAGGGGTATGCCTACGAGCAGTACTTC. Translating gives CASWGQGYAYEQYF.

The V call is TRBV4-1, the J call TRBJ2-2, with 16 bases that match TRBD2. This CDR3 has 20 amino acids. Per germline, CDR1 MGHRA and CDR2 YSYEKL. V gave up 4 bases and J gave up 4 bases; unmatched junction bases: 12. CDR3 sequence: CASSPRGLAGGPGGTGELFF. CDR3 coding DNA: TGCGCCAGCAGCCCCAGGGGACTAGCGGGAGGGCCGGGGGGCACCGGGGAGCTGTTTTTT.

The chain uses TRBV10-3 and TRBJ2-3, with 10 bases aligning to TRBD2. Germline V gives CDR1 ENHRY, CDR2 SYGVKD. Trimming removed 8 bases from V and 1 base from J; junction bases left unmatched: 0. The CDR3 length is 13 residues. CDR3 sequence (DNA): TGTGCCATCCTAGCGGGGGGCACAGATACGCAGTATTTT. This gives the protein CAILAGGTDTQYF.

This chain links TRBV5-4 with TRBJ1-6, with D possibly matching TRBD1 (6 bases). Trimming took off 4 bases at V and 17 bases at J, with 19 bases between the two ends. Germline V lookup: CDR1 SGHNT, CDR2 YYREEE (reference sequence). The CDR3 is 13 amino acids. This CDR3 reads CASSNDRTPTFHF. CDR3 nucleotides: TGTGCCAGCAGCAACGACAGGACGCCGACTTTCCACTTT. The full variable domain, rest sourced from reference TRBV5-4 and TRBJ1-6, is ETGVTQSPTHLIKTRGQQVTLRCSSQSGHNTVSWYQQALGQGPQFIFQYYREEENGRGNFPPRFSGLQFPNYSSELNVNALELDDSALYLCASSNDRTPTFHFGNGTRLTVT.

In DNA form, the CDR3 reads TGTGCCACCCACAGGGGCACAGGGAATGTGTTCTTC. This gives the protein CATHRGTGNVFF. The chain uses TRBV19 and TRBJ2-1, with 7 bases identical to TRBD1. Germline trimming cut 10 bases from V and 15 bases from J; bases unmatched to any gene: 15. The germline gives CDR1 LNHDA, CDR2 SQIVND (reference sequence). The CDR3 is 12 amino acids.

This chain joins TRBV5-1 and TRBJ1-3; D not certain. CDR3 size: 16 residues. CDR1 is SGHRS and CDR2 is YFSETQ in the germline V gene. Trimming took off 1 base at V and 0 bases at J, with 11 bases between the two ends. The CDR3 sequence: CASSLLNSFSGNTIYF. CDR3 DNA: TGCGCCAGCAGCTTGCTTAACTCTTTCTCTGGAAACACCATATATTTT.

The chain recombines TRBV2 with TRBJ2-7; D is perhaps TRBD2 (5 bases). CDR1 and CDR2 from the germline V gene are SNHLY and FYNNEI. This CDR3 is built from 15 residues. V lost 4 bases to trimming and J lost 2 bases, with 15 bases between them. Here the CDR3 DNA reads TGTGCCAGCAGTGTTGAACTCCAACTAGCCTACGAGCAGTACTTC. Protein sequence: CASSVELQLAYEQYF. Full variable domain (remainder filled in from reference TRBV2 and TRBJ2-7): EPEVTQTPSHQVTQMGQEVILRCVPISNHLYFYWYRQILGQKVEFLVSFYNNEISEKSEIFDDQFSVERPDGSNFTLKIRSTKLEDSAMYFCASSVELQLAYEQYFGPGTRLTVT.

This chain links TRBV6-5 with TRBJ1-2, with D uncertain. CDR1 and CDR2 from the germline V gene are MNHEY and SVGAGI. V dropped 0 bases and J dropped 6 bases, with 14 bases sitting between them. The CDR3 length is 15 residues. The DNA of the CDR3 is TGTGCCAGCAGTTACTCGATAGGTCAGGTTGATGGCTACACCTTC. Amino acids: CASSYSIGQVDGYTF.

CDR3 in DNA: TGTGCCAGCAGTACTAGCGGGGTCAATGAGCAGTTCTTC. It translates to CASSTSGVNEQFF. The chain couples TRBV6-4 to TRBJ2-1, with 10 bases that match TRBD2. Germline trimming cut 5 bases from V and 6 bases from J; bases unmatched to any gene: 1. CDR3 length: 13 amino acids. The germline V gene encodes CDR1 MRHNA and CDR2 SNTAGT.

The CDR3 reads CASSLEQNTEAFF. The DNA for the CDR3 is TGTGCCAGCAGCTTAGAACAGAACACTGAAGCTTTCTTT. The V and J genes are TRBV7-9 and TRBJ1-1, with unresolved D. The V gene's germline CDR1 is SEHNR and CDR2 FQNEAQ (reference sequence). CDR3 length equals 13 residues. V was cut by 1 base and J by 1 base, with 4 bases left in between.

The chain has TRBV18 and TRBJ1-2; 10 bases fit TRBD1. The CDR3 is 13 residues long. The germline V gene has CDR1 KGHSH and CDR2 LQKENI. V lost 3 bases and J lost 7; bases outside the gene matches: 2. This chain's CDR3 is CASSPGTGVGYTF. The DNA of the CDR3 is TGTGCCAGCTCACCCGGGACAGGGGTTGGCTACACCTTC.

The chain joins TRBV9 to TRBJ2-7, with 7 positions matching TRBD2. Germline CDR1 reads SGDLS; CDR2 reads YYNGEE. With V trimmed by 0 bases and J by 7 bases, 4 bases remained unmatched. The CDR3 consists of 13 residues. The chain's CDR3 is CASSVGLAKEQYF. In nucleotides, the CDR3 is TGTGCCAGCAGCGTAGGACTAGCTAAGGAGCAGTACTTC.

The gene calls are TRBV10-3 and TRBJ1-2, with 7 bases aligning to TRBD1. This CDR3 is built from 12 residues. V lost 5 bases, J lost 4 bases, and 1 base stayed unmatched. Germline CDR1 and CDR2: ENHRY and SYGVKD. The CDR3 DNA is TGTGCCATCAGTAGGACAGGCTATGGCTACACCTTC. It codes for CAISRTGYGYTF.

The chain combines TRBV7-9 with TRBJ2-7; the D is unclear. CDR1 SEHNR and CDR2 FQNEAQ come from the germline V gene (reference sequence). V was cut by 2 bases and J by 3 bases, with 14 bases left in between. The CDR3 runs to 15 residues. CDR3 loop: CASSLNQVLSYEQYF. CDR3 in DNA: TGTGCCAGCAGCTTAAACCAGGTTTTGAGCTACGAGCAGTACTTC.